These 8 T cell receptor beta chains were sequenced from one sample in a study of T cell responses to AZD1222 COVID-19 vaccine. Data came from immunoSEQ multiplex PCR; TCRdb stores just in-frame clones and leaves some out. The table includes more than 70,000 clones, around 90% detected once. Sequences were derived from peripheral blood, sampled on day 0 of MenACWY control vaccination. These receptors were collected from an adult in good health.

This rearrangement joins TRBV7-9 to TRBJ2-3; D perhaps matches TRBD2 (7 bases). V was pared by 5 bases and J by 4 bases, with 16 bases between. Germline CDR1 is SEHNR and CDR2 is FQNEAQ (reference sequence). This CDR3 spans 15 amino acids. CDR3 sequence (DNA): TGTGCCAGCAGCCCCCCGGGGGGCACCGCAGATACGCAGTATTTT. Translated: CASSPPGGTADTQYF.

J is TRBJ1-6 and V is TRBV6-2 or TRBV6-3, with D possibly matching TRBD1 (6 bases). Germline CDR1 MNHEY, CDR2 SVGEGT. The ends were cut back, 4 bases at V and 7 bases at J, with 14 bases in the middle. The CDR3 covers 15 residues. CDR3 residues: CASSWGRVENSPLHF. As DNA, the CDR3 is TGTGCCAGCAGTTGGGGGCGGGTCGAGAATTCACCCCTCCACTTT.

The V gene is TRBV3-1 (or the pseudogene TRBV3-2), the J gene TRBJ2-2, with D unresolved. The germline gives CDR1 LGHDT, CDR2 YNNKEL (reference sequence). The V and J ends lost 5 bases and 6 bases respectively, with 7 bases between them. The CDR3 length is 12 residues. CDR3 bases: TGTGCCAGCAGCTCAATCCCCGGGGAGCTGTTTTTT. Its translation: CASSSIPGELFF.

The genes are TRBV7-9 and TRBJ1-1; TRBD1 agrees at 10 bases. In germline, CDR1 is SEHNR, CDR2 FQNEAQ (reference sequence). V gave up 6 bases and J gave up 2 bases; unmatched junction bases: 6. CDR3 length: 15 amino acids. The CDR3, as DNA: TGTGCCAGCAGTTCGGGACAGGGGTCAAACACTGAAGCTTTCTTT. It encodes CASSSGQGSNTEAFF.

The rearrangement links TRBV7-2 to TRBJ1-1, with D hard to call. CDR1 and CDR2 (germline): SGHTA, FQGNSA. The germline V and J ends were trimmed by 0 bases and 1 base, with 6 bases remaining between them. There are 14 residues in the CDR3. CDR3 sequence (DNA): TGTGCCAGCAGCTTAGCTTCACGGAACACTGAAGCTTTCTTT. Translating it yields CASSLASRNTEAFF.

This chain uses TRBV7-6 with TRBJ2-7; TRBD1 aligns across 8 bases. This CDR3 comprises 15 residues. Germline trimming cut 5 bases from V and 4 bases from J; bases unmatched to any gene: 10. The germline V gene encodes CDR1 SGHVS and CDR2 FNYEAQ. CDR3 protein: CASSHRQGNWYEQYF. Written as DNA, the CDR3 is TGTGCCAGCAGCCACCGACAGGGGAATTGGTACGAGCAGTACTTC.

The J gene is TRBJ2-1, the V gene TRBV6-5; 9 bases agree with TRBD2. There are 15 residues in the CDR3. Germline V gene lookup returns CDR1 MNHEY and CDR2 SVGAGI. V was pared by 6 bases and J by 3 bases, with 6 bases of the junction left unmatched. Written as DNA, the CDR3 is TGTGCCAGCAGGTTTGGCGGGGGGGGCTACAATGAGCAGTTCTTC. Amino acid sequence: CASRFGGGGYNEQFF.

J is TRBJ2-7 and V is TRBV30, with D perhaps TRBD1 (6 bases). The length of the CDR3 is 18 residues. The germline V gene encodes CDR1 GTSNPN and CDR2 SVGIG (reference sequence). The ends were cut back, 3 bases at V and 6 bases at J, with 30 bases in the middle. The CDR3 region is CAWSHPLYRETEPREQYF. In nucleotides, the CDR3 is TGTGCCTGGAGCCACCCCCTGTACAGGGAGACGGAGCCCCGCGAGCAGTACTTC.